Listed below are T cell receptor beta chains from one sample, sequenced in a study of chemoradiotherapy in HPV16-positive cancers. The table came from immunoSEQ multiplex PCR; TCRdb's copy has only in-frame clones and leaves some out. The sample includes approximately 10,000 clones, roughly 84% of them seen just once. The sequences come from blood, collected from a patient who underwent chemoradiotherapy. These receptors were taken from a human donor with HPV-associated anogenital cancer. Both conserved end residues are part of each CDR3. Each record gives: clone size, D gene, J gene, V gene, CDR3 protein, CDR3 DNA. D genes are given only for firm matches. Expanded clones are given a class, and other clones once, few, many or no size at all.

size: -; D: TRBD2; J: TRBJ2-3; V: TRBV29-1; CDR3: CSVSGGGTDTQYF; DNA: TGCAGCGTCTCGGGGGGTGGCACAGATACGCAGTATTTT
size: -; D: TRBD1; J: TRBJ1-6; V: TRBV6-4; CDR3: CASSEGQGNSPLHF; DNA: TGTGCCAGCAGTGAGGGACAGGGGAATTCACCCCTCCACTTT
size: -; D: TRBD1; J: TRBJ2-6; V: TRBV13; CDR3: CASSLMGQGAGANVLTF; DNA: TGTGCCAGCAGCTTAATGGGACAGGGGGCTGGGGCCAACGTCCTGACTTTC
size: few; D: -; J: TRBJ1-5; V: TRBV6-1; CDR3: CASSESMASNQPQHF; DNA: TGTGCCAGCAGTGAAAGTATGGCAAGCAATCAGCCCCAGCATTTT
size: -; D: -; J: TRBJ1-1; V: TRBV7-2; CDR3: CASSFLEGYTEAFF; DNA: TGTGCCAGCAGCTTTTTGGAGGGCTACACTGAAGCTTTCTTT
size: -; D: TRBD2; J: TRBJ2-5; V: TRBV5-1; CDR3: CASSLLAGEETQYF; DNA: TGCGCCAGCAGCTTACTAGCGGGGGAAGAGACCCAGTACTTC
size: -; D: TRBD1; J: TRBJ2-7; V: TRBV5-1; CDR3: CASAPGQGGIKQYF; DNA: TGCGCCAGCGCTCCGGGACAGGGGGGTATCAAGCAGTACTTC
size: -; D: -; J: TRBJ1-1; V: TRBV7-2; CDR3: CASRVVMNTEAFF; DNA: TGTGCCAGCAGGGTGGTCATGAACACTGAAGCTTTCTTT
size: -; D: -; J: TRBJ1-2; V: TRBV7-8; CDR3: CASSLALLRRPYGYTF; DNA: TGTGCCAGCAGCTTAGCGCTCCTCCGACGACCCTATGGCTACACCTTC
size: -; D: -; J: TRBJ2-7; V: TRBV6-5; CDR3: CASSYLYEQYF; DNA: TGTGCCAGCAGTTACCTCTACGAGCAGTACTTC
size: -; D: -; J: TRBJ2-4; V: TRBV7-9; CDR3: CASSSTASLAKNIQYF; DNA: TGTGCCAGCAGCTCGACGGCATCCTTAGCCAAAAACATTCAGTACTTC
size: -; D: TRBD1; J: TRBJ2-7; V: TRBV25-1; CDR3: CASSPGQTYEQYF; DNA: TGTGCCAGTAGTCCGGGACAGACCTACGAGCAGTACTTC
size: -; D: -; J: TRBJ1-6; V: TRBV9; CDR3: CASSVAGLEGSPLHF; DNA: TGTGCCAGCAGCGTAGCGGGACTTGAGGGGTCACCCCTCCACTTT
size: -; D: TRBD1; J: TRBJ1-5; V: TRBV28; CDR3: CASSLFAGGRGNQPQHF; DNA: TGTGCCAGCAGTTTATTTGCAGGGGGCAGGGGCAATCAGCCCCAGCATTTT
size: -; D: -; J: TRBJ1-2; V: TRBV4-3; CDR3: CASSQIRESYGYTF; DNA: TGCGCCAGCAGCCAAATACGGGAATCTTATGGCTACACCTTC
size: -; D: -; J: TRBJ1-4; V: TRBV6-4; CDR3: CASSGTHRQGEKLFF; DNA: TGTGCCAGCAGCGGGACCCACAGACAAGGTGAAAAACTGTTTTTT
size: -; D: TRBD2; J: TRBJ2-2; V: TRBV11-1; CDR3: CASSKGLAGGYTGELFF; DNA: TGTGCCAGCAGCAAGGGACTAGCGGGGGGATACACCGGGGAGCTGTTTTTT
size: few; D: -; J: TRBJ1-1; V: TRBV5-1; CDR3: CASRIDTTEAFF; DNA: TGCGCCAGCAGGATAGATACAACTGAAGCTTTCTTT
size: -; D: -; J: TRBJ1-2; V: TRBV7-6; CDR3: CASSFDSFYGYTF; DNA: TGTGCCAGCAGCTTCGACAGTTTTTATGGCTACACCTTC
size: -; D: -; J: TRBJ2-2; V: TRBV7-2; CDR3: CASSLQGKGELFF; DNA: TGTGCCAGCAGCTTACAGGGGAAAGGGGAGCTGTTTTTT
size: -; D: -; J: TRBJ2-3; V: TRBV9; CDR3: CASSVRVDGDTQYF; DNA: TGTGCCAGCAGCGTTAGGGTGGACGGGGATACGCAGTATTTT
size: -; D: TRBD1; J: TRBJ2-1; V: TRBV7-6; CDR3: CASSLGQGDEQFF; DNA: TGTGCCAGCAGCTTGGGACAGGGGGATGAGCAGTTCTTC
size: -; D: -; J: TRBJ2-7; V: TRBV2; CDR3: CASKQGQNYEQYF; DNA: TGTGCCAGCAAACAAGGACAAAACTACGAGCAGTACTTC
size: -; D: -; J: TRBJ2-5; V: TRBV6-5; CDR3: CASSYPGHQETQYF; DNA: TGTGCCAGCAGTTACCCGGGACACCAAGAGACCCAGTACTTC
size: few; D: TRBD2; J: TRBJ2-3; V: TRBV6-4; CDR3: CASSDSSGGADTQYF; DNA: TGTGCCAGCAGTGACTCTAGCGGGGGGGCAGATACGCAGTATTTT
size: -; D: TRBD1; J: TRBJ1-1; V: TRBV7-9; CDR3: CASSQRGTGHTEAFF; DNA: TGTGCCAGCAGCCAACGTGGGACAGGCCACACTGAAGCTTTCTTT
size: -; D: -; J: TRBJ2-7; V: TRBV7-2; CDR3: CASSAGYYEQYF; DNA: TGTGCCAGCAGCGCGGGATACTACGAGCAGTACTTC
size: -; D: TRBD1; J: TRBJ1-2; V: TRBV5-8; CDR3: CASSPGQGTVYGYTF; DNA: TGTGCCAGCAGCCCGGGACAGGGGACCGTCTATGGCTACACCTTC
size: -; D: -; J: TRBJ1-2; V: TRBV6-1; CDR3: CASFLNYGYTF; DNA: TGTGCCAGCTTTCTTAACTATGGCTACACCTTC
size: -; D: TRBD1; J: TRBJ2-5; V: TRBV18; CDR3: CASSRGQGPEETQYF; DNA: TGTGCCAGCTCCCGCGGACAGGGTCCCGAGGAGACCCAGTACTTC
size: -; D: -; J: TRBJ2-2; V: TRBV4-3; CDR3: CASSPGAGELFF; DNA: TGCGCCAGCAGCCCGGGGGCCGGGGAGCTGTTTTTT
size: -; D: -; J: TRBJ1-3; V: TRBV20-1; CDR3: CSATWSNTIYF; DNA: TGCAGTGCGACCTGGAGCAACACCATATATTTT
size: -; D: -; J: TRBJ1-3; V: TRBV9; CDR3: CASSVWEGRNTIYF; DNA: TGTGCCAGCAGCGTGTGGGAAGGAAGAAACACCATATATTTT
size: -; D: TRBD1; J: TRBJ1-5; V: TRBV6-5; CDR3: CASSYSGQARTQHF; DNA: TGTGCCAGCAGTTACTCAGGACAGGCAAGGACCCAGCATTTT
size: -; D: -; J: TRBJ1-1; V: TRBV5-6; CDR3: CASSFGGGDTEAFF; DNA: TGTGCCAGCAGCTTTGGGGGGGGTGACACTGAAGCTTTCTTT
size: once; D: -; J: TRBJ2-1; V: TRBV19; CDR3: CASSILGRVGNEQFF; DNA: TGTGCCAGTAGTATTCTTGGAAGGGTGGGCAATGAGCAGTTCTTC
size: -; D: -; J: TRBJ1-1; V: TRBV27; CDR3: CASIPPGANTEAFF; DNA: TGTGCCAGCATCCCACCGGGGGCGAACACTGAAGCTTTCTTT
size: -; D: -; J: TRBJ1-1; V: TRBV5-1; CDR3: CASSLEKGNTEAFF; DNA: TGCGCCAGCAGCTTGGAGAAGGGAAACACTGAAGCTTTCTTT
size: -; D: -; J: TRBJ2-7; V: TRBV6-5; CDR3: CASSPPQGREQYF; DNA: TGTGCCAGCAGCCCCCCCCAGGGACGCGAGCAGTACTTC
size: once; D: -; J: TRBJ2-3; V: TRBV19; CDR3: CASSLTGHTDTQYF; DNA: TGTGCCAGTAGTCTAACAGGACACACAGATACGCAGTATTTT
size: -; D: TRBD1; J: TRBJ1-4; V: TRBV5-6; CDR3: CASSDRVEKLFF; DNA: TGTGCCAGCAGCGACAGGGTTGAAAAACTGTTTTTT
size: few; D: TRBD1; J: TRBJ1-2; V: TRBV7-6; CDR3: CASSQSTGVRGYTF; DNA: TGTGCCAGCAGTCAATCGACAGGGGTACGGGGCTACACCTTC
size: -; D: -; J: TRBJ1-4; V: TRBV27; CDR3: CASSLVPGWATNEKLFF; DNA: TGTGCCAGCAGTTTGGTCCCCGGGTGGGCAACTAATGAAAAACTGTTTTTT
size: -; D: -; J: TRBJ1-5; V: TRBV4-3; CDR3: CASSQDIREGQPQHF; DNA: TGCGCCAGCAGCCAAGATATCAGGGAAGGTCAGCCCCAGCATTTT
size: once; D: TRBD1; J: TRBJ1-1; V: TRBV7-8; CDR3: CASSLAARDSPEAFF; DNA: TGTGCCAGCAGCTTAGCGGCCAGGGACAGCCCTGAAGCTTTCTTT
size: -; D: -; J: TRBJ1-5; V: TRBV7-2; CDR3: CASSFWGGSNQPQHF; DNA: TGTGCCAGCAGCTTTTGGGGAGGGAGCAATCAGCCCCAGCATTTT
size: -; D: -; J: TRBJ2-1; V: TRBV5-4; CDR3: CASSHADARGYNEQFF; DNA: TGTGCCAGCAGCCACGCAGACGCGCGAGGATACAATGAGCAGTTCTTC
size: -; D: -; J: TRBJ1-2; V: TRBV5-6; CDR3: CASSLRGSGYGYTF; DNA: TGTGCCAGCAGCTTGAGGGGTTCAGGCTATGGCTACACCTTC
size: -; D: -; J: TRBJ2-7; V: TRBV19; CDR3: CASTPTGGGLNEQYF; DNA: TGTGCCAGTACCCCGACAGGAGGGGGGCTGAACGAGCAGTACTTC
size: -; D: -; J: TRBJ1-4; V: TRBV2; CDR3: CASSEDRINEKLFF; DNA: TGTGCCAGCAGTGAAGACAGGATAAATGAAAAACTGTTTTTT
size: -; D: -; J: TRBJ2-2; V: TRBV7-6; CDR3: CASSGQLGGSNTGELFF; DNA: TGTGCCAGCAGCGGCCAGCTGGGGGGCTCGAACACCGGGGAGCTGTTTTTT
size: -; D: -; J: TRBJ1-5; V: TRBV19; CDR3: CASGAGLYNQPQHF; DNA: TGTGCCAGTGGGGCAGGTCTATACAATCAGCCCCAGCATTTT
size: -; D: -; J: TRBJ1-5; V: TRBV29-1; CDR3: CSVGPEPQHF; DNA: TGCAGCGTTGGACCTGAGCCCCAGCATTTT
size: few; D: -; J: TRBJ1-2; V: TRBV7-2; CDR3: CASSLHLGSAVF; DNA: TGTGCCAGCAGCTTACATTTAGGGTCAGCAGTCTTC
size: -; D: TRBD1; J: TRBJ1-2; V: TRBV14; CDR3: CASSPTGIYGYTF; DNA: TGTGCCAGCAGCCCGACAGGGATCTATGGCTACACCTTC